This T cell receptor beta chain emerged from a study of Ad26.COV2.S vaccination and SARS-CoV-2 variants. Germline CDR1 MGHDK, CDR2 SYGVNS. Trimming took off 5 bases at V and 10 bases at J, with 9 bases between the two ends. The CDR3 length is 11 residues. Stated treatment: 15 to 20 received Ad26.COV2.S at low or high dose, single or two shots; about five received placebo; per-sample allocation not given. Samples were taken on day 63 after the first vaccine or placebo injection. Clones were read by immunoSEQ multiplex PCR, and TCRdb kept only the in-frame ones, dropping some. The sample carries a few hundred thousand clones, roughly 90% recorded once.

The sequencing here drew on peripheral blood, taken in a trial of Ad26.COV2.S vaccine versus placebo. The sequence was obtained from a person aged 18-65 years who received the Ad26.COV2.S COVID-19 vaccine or a placebo. V and J are TRBV25-1 and TRBJ2-1; TRBD1 or TRBD2 may be the D gene (5 bases each). CDR3 sequence (DNA): TGTGCCAGCAGTTGGGGGATCGAGCAGTTCTTC. It specifies CASSWGIEQFF.